This entry features one TCR beta chain sequence. What it recognizes is unknown. Primers included in the PCR were 60 Vbeta and 13 Jbeta primers. Libraries were prepared by immunoSEQ multiplex PCR; TCRdb keeps only in-frame clonotypes and omits some of them. Of about 90,000 clones in the sample, about 66% were seen once. This sample was taken from a study of cytomegalovirus exposure and HLA in healthy donors. Across the whole study: Around 200 million T cells yielded 120 million or so unique TCR beta sequences, as an earlier analysis found. Whole-study results and caveats: Cytomegalovirus-associated TCR beta chains were listed, numbering 150 to 200.

The CDR3 extends over 15 amino acids. The germline gives CDR1 SGHDN, CDR2 FVKESK. The germline V and J ends were trimmed by 4 bases and 3 bases, with 12 bases remaining between them. The V and J genes are TRBV14 and TRBJ1-4; D call uncertain. The TCR was taken from a woman in her forties or fifties in good health and CMV-seropositive. Specimen: PBMCs. The CDR3 region is CASSPLPAANEKLFF. The CDR3 coding sequence is TGTGCCAGCAGCCCCCTGCCCGCGGCTAATGAAAAACTGTTTTTT.